The T cell receptor (beta chain) described here comes from a study of cytotoxic CD8 clonotypes in ibrutinib-treated CLL (dated by TCRdb to the early 2020s). Broadly, across the study: In this cohort, some 16 patients were treatment-naive and about ten were relapsed/refractory, while about 18 had unmutated IGHV. Cryopreserved peripheral blood mononuclear cells were obtained prior to treatment, at the time of response, and at either disease progression or sustained remission. Responses were partial in roughly 24 patients and complete in 2; after median roughly 69 months follow-up, roughly 14 stayed in remission and some twelve progressed. Longitudinal samples were obtainable from about 30% of the roughly 86 participants in the trial. On average, each sample had approximately 260,000 productive templates and roughly 95,000 productive rearrangements. Response samples were obtained after a median of about 13 months of treatment, with a range of about 6 to 40 months. Points the paper makes about the study in general: At baseline, clonality was higher than in age-matched healthy donors and showed a strong correlation with circulating CD8+ T-cell counts. Sustained-remission and progressing patients did not have matched sampling times, and lymph node repertoires were not examined. Public clonotypes were rare and either contracted or stayed stable during treatment, and the rise in clonality at ibrutinib response reflected the expansion of private clonotypes. An increase in clonality was observed at ibrutinib response, with clonality remaining stable during sustained remission and falling back toward baseline at progression.

Concerning this clone: The specificity of this receptor is unknown. No clone much larger than this one lies a single base away; base qualities are absent.

Around 2 micrograms of genomic DNA were extracted from cryopreserved PBMCs for TCR beta library preparation. Longitudinal blood samples from CLL patients on ibrutinib monotherapy were analyzed using high-throughput TCR beta sequencing. The patients were enrolled in a single-center, open-label phase 2 trial of ibrutinib monotherapy. On a MiSeq, deep resolution sequencing aimed for a depth between 1 in 1 million and 1 in 200,000 T cells, with each clonotype covered approximately 10x on average. The immunoSEQ hsTCRB Kit was used to generate TCR beta libraries. The study's processing was this. ImmunoSEQ Data Assistant and ImmunoSEQ Analyzer were used for data analysis, and V, D and J genes were assigned according to IMGT definitions. Clonality, which ranges from 0 to 1, was calculated as one minus the normalized Shannon entropy of productive rearrangement frequencies. Only overrepresented clonotypes making up at least 0.05% of each patient's repertoire were included in the public clonotype analysis. About twelve repertoires from age-matched healthy donors, obtained from immuneACCESS, served as clonality controls. The clones in this table, taken by TCRdb from immuneACCESS, are in-frame only. Not every clone is retained; where verified, under half of the shortfall comes from an unresolved V gene, and the cause of the rest is unknown. V and J calls and clone size come straight from that table; D and trimming were deduced from the DNA. The sample contains 30,000 to 40,000 clones, 49% of them found a single time. The ten largest clonotypes hold approximately 17% of the sample.

As encoded in the germline V gene, CDR1 is MNHNS while CDR2 is SASEGT. V and J are truncated by 3 bases and 2 bases respectively, leaving an intervening sequence of 14 bases. The CDR3 has 16 amino acids, counting the end cysteine and phenylalanine. The retained sequence is limited to the CDR3, 48 bases, with the frame set at the first base. Sequencing used PBMCs, obtained before ibrutinib treatment. This chain joins TRBV6-1 to TRBJ2-1; confidence is insufficient to name the D gene. The TCR sequence derives from a human donor with chronic lymphocytic leukemia. The CDR3 here reads CASSDSIASAYNEQFF. The DNA sequence is given as TGTGCCAGCAGTGACAGTATCGCTTCGGCCTACAATGAGCAGTTCTTC.